Shown below are 23 T cell receptor beta chains from a single sample sequenced in a study of blood T cell repertoires in COVID-19. Sequenced by immunoSEQ multiplex PCR; TCRdb stores in-frame clones only, minus some. The sample holds some 150,000 clones; roughly 82% are singletons and the top ten take approximately 9.1%. Specimen: peripheral blood. The receptors were gathered from a woman aged 70-85 years with acute or convalescent COVID-19.

The chain is built from TRBV2 and TRBJ2-1, with 12 nucleotides matching TRBD1. CDR1 and CDR2 (germline): SNHLY, FYNNEI. Losses at the gene ends were 5 bases for V and 7 bases for J; bases not matched to a gene: 9. This CDR3 is built from 16 residues. CDR3 bases: TGTGCCAGCAGTCAACCCCCGGGACAGGGGGCGAATGAGCAGTTCTTC. The encoded protein is CASSQPPGQGANEQFF. Supplemented by reference TRBV2 and TRBJ2-1, the full variable domain reads EPEVTQTPSHQVTQMGQEVILRCVPISNHLYFYWYRQILGQKVEFLVSFYNNEISEKSEIFDDQFSVERPDGSNFTLKIRSTKLEDSAMYFCASSQPPGQGANEQFFGPGTRLTVL.

This rearrangement joins TRBV10-3 to TRBJ2-2; 8 bases match TRBD2. The J segment lost 7 bases and the V segment lost 11 bases, leaving 15 bases of the junction unmatched. This CDR3 spans 15 amino acids. CDR1 is ENHRY, CDR2 SYGVKD, per germline. CDR3 coding DNA: TGTGCCTGCAAGCCGGGACTAGATAACGGCGGGGAGCTGTTTTTT. This encodes CACKPGLDNGGELFF.

The chain combines TRBV11-2 with TRBJ2-1; 7 bases are shared with TRBD2. The length of the CDR3 is 14 residues. Germline CDR1 is SGHAT and CDR2 is FQNNGV. V gave up 6 bases and J gave up 5 bases; unmatched junction bases: 7. The DNA of the CDR3 is TGTGCCAGCAGAAGGCCTAGCGGTAACAATGAGCAGTTCTTC. Its translation: CASRRPSGNNEQFF.

This chain connects TRBV2 to TRBJ1-6; no clear D gene. The CDR3 is 14 residues long. V lost 8 bases and J 0 bases, leaving 8 bases between the germline ends. CDR1 and CDR2 from the germline V gene are SNHLY and FYNNEI. The CDR3 loop is CASSQSSYNSPLHF. The CDR3 nucleotides are TGTGCCAGCTCACAGAGCTCCTATAATTCACCCCTCCACTTT.

The rearrangement joins TRBV29-1 to TRBJ1-1; perhaps TRBD1 as D (6 bases). Germline CDR1 reads SQVTM; CDR2 reads ANQGSEA. The CDR3 is 13 residues long. The CDR3 coding sequence is TGCTCAAGTCGGGGGGGGCTGAACACTGAAGCTTTCTTT. Amino acid sequence: CSSRGGLNTEAFF.

The CDR3 nucleotides read TGCGCCAGCAGCCTACTAGGGGGGGGCACAGATACGCAGTATTTT. Amino acids: CASSLLGGGTDTQYF. This sequence joins TRBV4-3 and TRBJ2-3; the D gene is possibly TRBD2 (7 bases). The germline V gene encodes CDR1 LGHNA and CDR2 YSLEER. The germline V and J ends were trimmed by 4 bases and 1 base, with 12 bases remaining between them. CDR3 length: 15 residues.

The genes are TRBV5-1 and TRBJ2-2; TRBD1 agrees at 8 bases. The V segment lost 6 bases and the J segment 0 bases; nucleotides outside the gene matches: 10. This CDR3 is 17 amino acids long. In germline, CDR1 is SGHRS, CDR2 YFSETQ. The CDR3 bases are TGCGCCAGCACCCCCGGGGCAGGGGGCGCGAACACCGGGGAGCTGTTTTTT. Encoded protein: CASTPGAGGANTGELFF.

The V call is TRBV19, the J call TRBJ1-1; D ambiguous. The V end lost 1 base, the J end lost 1 base, and 4 bases lay between the germline ends. The CDR3 extends over 13 amino acids. CDR1 and CDR2 from the germline V gene are LNHDA and SQIVND (reference sequence). This CDR3 is CASSIVQNTEAFF. The CDR3 DNA sequence: TGTGCCAGTAGTATAGTCCAGAACACTGAAGCTTTCTTT.

This clone appeared many times. The chain uses TRBV7-6 and TRBJ1-4, with D perhaps matching TRBD1 (6 bases). CDR1 SGHVS and CDR2 FNYEAQ come from the germline V gene. The CDR3 length is 15 residues. V lost 1 base and J lost 8, with 14 bases in between. The CDR3 nucleotides are TGTGCCAGCAGCTTAGGTTTAGGACAGAACGAAAAACTGTTTTTT. Translation gives CASSLGLGQNEKLFF.

The chain is built from TRBV9 and TRBJ2-3; no clear D. The V end lost 3 bases, the J end lost 4 bases, and 9 bases lay between the germline ends. CDR3 length: 13 residues. Germline V gene sequence: CDR1 SGDLS, CDR2 YYNGEE. DNA for the CDR3: TGTGCCAGCAGCGGCACCCGGGCAGATACGCAGTATTTT. This translates into CASSGTRADTQYF.

The gene calls are TRBV7-2 and TRBJ1-3; D unclear. The germline V gene has CDR1 SGHTA and CDR2 FQGNSA. The CDR3 extends over 15 amino acids. Trimming removed 5 bases at V and 1 base at J, with 12 bases between. This chain's CDR3 is CASSLSRGSGNTIYF. CDR3 nucleotide sequence: TGTGCCAGCAGCCTTAGCCGGGGTTCTGGAAACACCATATATTTT.

In its sample, this clone was seen a few times. The CDR3 sequence is CASSQDRYQPQHF. CDR3 in DNA: TGCGCCAGCAGCCAGGACAGGTATCAGCCCCAGCATTTT. This rearrangement joins TRBV4-1 to TRBJ1-5; 7 nucleotides agree with TRBD1. Germline CDR1 MGHRA, CDR2 YSYEKL. There are 13 residues in the CDR3. J was trimmed by 5 bases and V by 3 bases; bases with no gene match: 1.

J is TRBJ1-1 and V is TRBV5-1; D not resolved. There are 14 residues in the CDR3. V lost 0 bases and J lost 0, with 6 bases in between. Germline V lookup: CDR1 SGHRS, CDR2 YFSETQ. CDR3 sequence: CASSLVSVNTEAFF. CDR3 DNA: TGCGCCAGCAGCTTGGTGTCGGTGAACACTGAAGCTTTCTTT. The variable domain in full, completed from reference TRBV5-1 and TRBJ1-1, reads KAGVTQTPRYLIKTRGQQVTLSCSPISGHRSVSWYQQTPGQGLQFLFEYFSETQRNKGNFPGRFSGRQFSNSRSEMNVSTLELGDSALYLCASSLVSVNTEAFFGQGTRLTVV.

This clone was detected a few times. The chain has TRBV28 and TRBJ1-5, with 9 bases fitting TRBD1. The CDR3 runs to 17 residues. In germline, CDR1 is MDHEN, CDR2 SYDVKM. The V gene end was trimmed by 6 bases and the J gene end by 0 bases; junction bases not matched to a gene: 9. The CDR3 bases are TGTGCCAGCAGGTCGGACAGGGGCATCTATAGCAATCAGCCCCAGCATTTT. Its translation: CASRSDRGIYSNQPQHF.

This chain's CDR3 is CASNDRDRGDYEQYF. The CDR3 DNA follows: TGTGCCAGCAACGACCGGGACAGGGGAGACTACGAGCAGTACTTC. The chain joins TRBV6-5 to TRBJ2-7; 10 nucleotides align to TRBD1. This CDR3 is 15 amino acids long. The V gene's germline CDR1 is MNHEY and CDR2 SVGAGI. The junction had 9 bases not matched to a gene; V was cut back by 7 bases and J by 3 bases.

The CDR3 sequence: CASSRGQGIVYEQYF. The DNA of the CDR3 is TGTGCCAGCAGTAGGGGACAGGGTATTGTCTACGAGCAGTACTTC. The rearrangement uses TRBV28 and TRBJ2-7, with 9 bases lining up with TRBD1. Germline V gene data show CDR1 as MDHEN and CDR2 as SYDVKM. The J segment lost 3 bases and the V segment lost 5 bases, leaving 8 bases of the junction unmatched. The CDR3 contains 15 residues.

This chain connects TRBV5-5 to TRBJ1-4; a possible D gene is TRBD1 (5 bases). Germline V gene lookup returns CDR1 SGHKS and CDR2 YYEKEE (reference sequence). V dropped 4 bases and J dropped 4 bases, with 11 bases sitting between them. This CDR3 is built from 14 residues. This CDR3 is CASSPGTGNEKLFF. Here the CDR3 DNA reads TGTGCCAGCAGCCCCGGGACTGGTAATGAAAAACTGTTTTTT. Full variable domain (outside the CDR3, taken from reference TRBV5-5 and TRBJ1-4): DAGVTQSPTHLIKTRGQQVTLRCSPISGHKSVSWYQQVLGQGPQFIFQYYEKEERGRGNFPDRFSARQFPNYSSELNVNALLLGDSALYLCASSPGTGNEKLFFGSGTQLSVL.

V gene TRBV6-2 or TRBV6-3 combines with J gene TRBJ1-4; D is ambiguous. The CDR3 loop spans 16 amino acids. Germline CDR1 MNHEY, CDR2 SVGEGT. Trimming shortened V by 2 bases and J by 0 bases, and 10 bases separated the two germline ends. Here the CDR3 DNA reads TGTGCCAGCAGTTACCCCTCGGGATCAACTAATGAAAAACTGTTTTTT. This gives the protein CASSYPSGSTNEKLFF.

This chain uses TRBV11-2 with TRBJ1-1; D possibly corresponds to TRBD1 (5 bases). The germline V and J ends were trimmed by 2 bases and 8 bases, with 9 bases remaining between them. Germline V gene lookup returns CDR1 SGHAT and CDR2 FQNNGV. The CDR3 has 12 residues. The CDR3: CASSLQGWEAFF. Written as DNA, the CDR3 is TGTGCCAGCAGCTTACAGGGATGGGAAGCTTTCTTT.

This sequence joins TRBV10-3 and TRBJ1-2, with D possibly TRBD1 on 6 matching bases. Germline CDR1 is ENHRY and CDR2 is SYGVKD. The length of the CDR3 is 16 residues. V gave up 4 bases and J gave up 2 bases, with 17 bases separating them. The CDR3 is CAISAQAGDLNYGYTF. The CDR3 DNA reads TGTGCCATCAGTGCTCAAGCAGGGGACCTAAACTATGGCTACACCTTC.

This clone has only a few counts. This sequence joins TRBV9 and TRBJ1-2, with D perhaps TRBD1 (5 bases). This CDR3 spans 13 amino acids. CDR1 is SGDLS, CDR2 YYNGEE, per germline. V was trimmed by 4 bases and J by 5 bases, leaving 12 bases between them. The CDR3 region is CASSTQERYGYTF. In DNA form, the CDR3 reads TGTGCCAGCAGCACACAGGAACGGTATGGCTACACCTTC.

This chain uses TRBV5-8 with TRBJ2-3; TRBD1 matches 10 bases. CDR1 and CDR2 (germline): SGHTS, YDEGEE. Germline trimming cut 2 bases from V and 3 bases from J; bases unmatched to any gene: 3. The length of the CDR3 is 15 residues. CDR3 nucleotides: TGTGCCAGCAGCTTCGACAGGGGGCGGACAGATACGCAGTATTTT. Encoded protein: CASSFDRGRTDTQYF. Filled out from reference TRBV5-8 and TRBJ2-3, the complete variable domain reads EAGVTQSPTHLIKTRGQQATLRCSPISGHTSVYWYQQALGLGLQFLLWYDEGEERNRGNFPPRFSGRQFPNYSSELNVNALELEDSALYLCASSFDRGRTDTQYFGPGTRLTVL.

The chain employs TRBV3-1 (or the pseudogene TRBV3-2) and TRBJ2-7, with 7 bases matching TRBD1. V shed 1 base and J 2 bases; nucleotides not matched to a gene: 2. Germline V gene data show CDR1 as LGHDT and CDR2 as YNNKEL (reference sequence). This CDR3 comprises 14 residues. The CDR3 DNA follows: TGTGCCAGCAGCCAAGCGCAGGGGGCCTACGAGCAGTACTTC. Its translation: CASSQAQGAYEQYF.